Following are 28 T cell receptor beta chains from one sample sequenced in a study of shared clonotypes between healthy human individuals. Clones were read by immunoSEQ multiplex PCR, and TCRdb kept only the in-frame ones, dropping some. Of approximately 2.5 million clones detected, around 90% appear once; the ten largest clones hold under 0.15%. Sequencing was done on a sample of naive CD4+ T cells sorted from blood. This sample's subset: CD45RA+ positively selected. The receptors derive from a man aged 18 to 30 in good health.

The chain recombines TRBV30 with TRBJ1-5; a possible D gene is TRBD1 (5 bases). The CDR3 has 14 amino acids. The V end lost 0 bases, the J end lost 3 bases, and 9 bases lay between the germline ends. Germline V gives CDR1 GTSNPN, CDR2 SVGIG (reference sequence). The CDR3 bases are TGTGCCTGGAGTGTACCAGGGCTCAATCAGCCCCAGCATTTT. Translated: CAWSVPGLNQPQHF.

The chain employs TRBV10-3 and TRBJ1-6, with D maybe TRBD1 (6 bases). The CDR3 covers 15 residues. Germline V gene data show CDR1 as ENHRY and CDR2 as SYGVKD. Trimming removed 3 bases at V and 7 bases at J, with 13 bases between. As DNA, the CDR3 is TGTGCCATCAGTGACCGCGACCAGGGGAATTCACCCCTCCACTTT. Translation gives CAISDRDQGNSPLHF.

The V gene is TRBV7-8, the J gene TRBJ2-7; D possibly corresponds to TRBD2 (7 bases). Germline V lookup: CDR1 SGHVS, CDR2 FQNEAQ. V shed 5 bases and J shed 4 bases, with 12 bases lying between them. The CDR3 loop spans 13 amino acids. Here the CDR3 reads CASSSGTSYEQYF. For the CDR3, the DNA is TGTGCCAGCAGCAGCGGGACATCATACGAGCAGTACTTC.

The gene calls are TRBV5-1 and TRBJ2-1; D is ambiguous. Trimming shortened V by 6 bases and J by 13 bases, and 20 bases separated the two germline ends. Germline V gene sequence: CDR1 SGHRS, CDR2 YFSETQ. This CDR3 has 13 amino acids. This CDR3 reads CASKELSSATQFF. CDR3 sequence (DNA): TGCGCCAGCAAGGAATTGAGCAGCGCTACCCAGTTCTTC.

The rearrangement uses TRBV18 and TRBJ2-5; 8 nucleotides line up with TRBD1. The CDR3 length is 15 residues. V was clipped by 4 bases and J by 5 bases; unmatched bases: 9. Germline V lookup: CDR1 KGHSH, CDR2 LQKENI. In DNA form, the CDR3 reads TGTGCCAGCTCACTTGGACAGGGAGAAAGGGAGACCCAGTACTTC. The encoded protein is CASSLGQGERETQYF.

This clone has just one count. The rearrangement joins TRBV4-1 to TRBJ2-2; D not certain. Trimming removed 0 bases from V and 2 bases from J, with 10 bases in between. CDR1 and CDR2 from the germline V gene are MGHRA and YSYEKL. CDR3 length: 16 amino acids. CDR3 loop: CASSQDSGVNTGELFF. The DNA for the CDR3 is TGCGCCAGCAGCCAAGATAGTGGGGTTAACACCGGGGAGCTGTTTTTT.

This clone was observed a single time. This chain connects TRBV5-1 to TRBJ1-5, with 7 bases matching TRBD1. From germline, CDR1 is SGHRS and CDR2 YFSETQ. CDR3 length: 15 amino acids. Unmatched junction bases numbered 9, after V lost 5 bases and J lost 4 bases. CDR3 in DNA: TGCGCCAGCAGACTGACCGGGACAGCGAATCAGCCCCAGCATTTT. Protein sequence: CASRLTGTANQPQHF.

With regard to this clone: Compared with germline, one end of the junction differs, possibly owing to a read error. The gene calls are TRBV6-5 and TRBJ1-2; D unclear. Germline V CDR1 and CDR2: MNHEY, SVGAGI. The CDR3 is 12 residues long. DNA for the CDR3: TGTGCCAGCAGTTACTCTAACCATGGCTACACCTTC. Translated: CASSYSNHGYTF.

V usage is TRBV5-4 and J usage is TRBJ1-6; 7 positions match TRBD1. Germline CDR1 reads SGHNT; CDR2 reads YYREEE (reference sequence). CDR3 length: 15 residues. V was pared by 4 bases and J by 12 bases, with 13 bases of the junction left unmatched. CDR3 nucleotides: TGTGCCAGCAGCGACACTGGGGAACCAGGGGGACCCCTCCACTTT. It is translated as CASSDTGEPGGPLHF.

This chain links TRBV2 with TRBJ2-3; D is perhaps TRBD2 (6 bases). This CDR3 has 16 residues. CDR1 is SNHLY, CDR2 FYNNEI, per germline. Deletions cut 3 bases from V and 3 bases from J, with 16 bases between. The CDR3 protein is CASSDAAGRLTDTQYF. The CDR3 region has the DNA TGTGCCAGCAGTGATGCGGCGGGACGGTTAACAGATACGCAGTATTTT.

This chain joins TRBV5-1 and TRBJ2-7, with no clear D. V was shortened by 1 base and J by 5 bases, with 13 bases between the two germline ends. Germline V lookup: CDR1 SGHRS, CDR2 YFSETQ. CDR3 size: 14 residues. CDR3 loop: CASSLSVTTDEQYF. The DNA for the CDR3 is TGCGCCAGCAGCTTGTCAGTAACGACCGACGAGCAGTACTTC. Full variable domain (missing parts from reference TRBV5-1 and TRBJ2-7): KAGVTQTPRYLIKTRGQQVTLSCSPISGHRSVSWYQQTPGQGLQFLFEYFSETQRNKGNFPGRFSGRQFSNSRSEMNVSTLELGDSALYLCASSLSVTTDEQYFGPGTRLTVT.

The rearrangement uses TRBV10-3 and TRBJ1-1; D is ambiguous. Germline CDR1 reads ENHRY; CDR2 reads SYGVKD. The germline V and J ends were trimmed by 8 bases and 2 bases, with 15 bases remaining between them. The CDR3 consists of 14 residues. As DNA, the CDR3 is TGTGCCATCCATAGTGGGGTGGGTAACACTGAAGCTTTCTTT. It specifies CAIHSGVGNTEAFF.

The chain recombines TRBV7-7 with TRBJ2-1, with D possibly TRBD1 on 5 matching bases. CDR3 length equals 14 residues. Germline V gene sequence: CDR1 SSHAT, CDR2 FNYEAQ (reference sequence). As DNA, the CDR3 is TGTGCTAGTTCCAGGGCAGGTTCCTACAATGAGCAGTTCTTC. Its translation: CASSRAGSYNEQFF. The full variable domain, rest sourced from reference TRBV7-7 and TRBJ2-1, is GAGVSQSPRYKVTKRGQDVTLRCDPISSHATLYWYQQALGQGPEFLTYFNYEAQPDKSGLPSDRFSAERPEGSISTLTIQRTEQRDSAMYRCASSRAGSYNEQFFGPGTRLTVL.

This sequence joins TRBV5-1 and TRBJ2-1; 10 bases match TRBD1. Trimming took 0 bases from V and 7 from J; bases not matched to a gene: 10. The CDR3 extends over 17 amino acids. Germline V CDR1 and CDR2: SGHRS, YFSETQ. The CDR3 sequence: CASSLGGTGVGTNEQFF. For the CDR3, the DNA is TGCGCCAGCAGCTTGGGAGGGACAGGGGTTGGGACAAATGAGCAGTTCTTC.

The J gene is TRBJ2-2, the V gene TRBV6-5; D remains ambiguous. The CDR3 extends over 13 amino acids. Germline-derived CDR1 and CDR2 are MNHEY and SVGAGI. Trimming removed 8 bases from V and 0 bases from J, with 7 bases in between. Written as DNA, the CDR3 is TGTGCCAGCGTCAGAGCGAACACCGGGGAGCTGTTTTTT. The encoded protein is CASVRANTGELFF.

The genes are TRBV5-8 and TRBJ2-4; D is undetermined. This CDR3 comprises 15 residues. Trimming pared 0 bases from V and 0 bases from J, leaving 7 bases between. From germline, CDR1 is SGHTS and CDR2 YDEGEE. The chain's CDR3 is CASSLGEIAKNIQYF. As DNA, the CDR3 is TGTGCCAGCAGCTTGGGTGAAATAGCCAAAAACATTCAGTACTTC.

The chain recombines TRBV21-1 with TRBJ2-3; TRBD2 is taken as the D call from the table, unchecked against the DNA. TRBV21-1 is a known pseudogene. This CDR3 has 16 residues. For the CDR3, the DNA is TGTGCCAGCAGCAGCGGGGGGCGGGGTGGCACAGATACGCAGTATTTT. This encodes CASSSGGRGGTDTQYF.

This clone is a singleton in its sample. V and J are TRBV27 and TRBJ2-7; 7 nucleotides line up with TRBD1. The germline V gene has CDR1 MNHEY and CDR2 SMNVEV (reference sequence). V was clipped by 6 bases and J by 4 bases; unmatched bases: 18. This CDR3 comprises 17 residues. Here the CDR3 reads CASRRTRQGPTAYEQYF. CDR3 DNA sequence: TGTGCCAGCAGGCGAACCAGACAGGGCCCCACGGCGTACGAGCAGTACTTC.

This rearrangement joins TRBV7-9 to TRBJ2-7; D not resolved. The CDR3 covers 12 residues. Germline V lookup: CDR1 SEHNR, CDR2 FQNEAQ (reference sequence). V lost 4 bases and J 4 bases, leaving 8 bases between the germline ends. CDR3 protein: CASSSGLYEQYF. CDR3 DNA sequence: TGTGCCAGCAGCTCCGGCCTATACGAGCAGTACTTC.

The chain couples TRBV5-1 to TRBJ2-3; a weak D match, TRBD2 (6 bases). V lost 0 bases to trimming and J lost 6 bases, with 11 bases between them. The CDR3 is made up of 14 amino acids. The germline V gene has CDR1 SGHRS and CDR2 YFSETQ. The CDR3 protein is CASSLGLESDTQYF. The CDR3 DNA reads TGCGCCAGCAGCTTGGGACTAGAATCGGATACGCAGTATTTT.

The V call is TRBV5-4, the J call TRBJ1-1; weak D call: TRBD1 (6 bases). The germline V gene encodes CDR1 SGHNT and CDR2 YYREEE (reference sequence). V was trimmed by 6 bases and J by 0 bases, leaving 18 bases between them. The CDR3 sequence is 16 residues long. The CDR3 DNA is TGTGCCAGCAACCGAGGGGGGGGGATCATGAACACTGAAGCTTTCTTT. Its protein is CASNRGGGIMNTEAFF. Variable domain in full (rest from reference TRBV5-4 and TRBJ1-1): ETGVTQSPTHLIKTRGQQVTLRCSSQSGHNTVSWYQQALGQGPQFIFQYYREEENGRGNFPPRFSGLQFPNYSSELNVNALELDDSALYLCASNRGGGIMNTEAFFGQGTRLTVV.

The chain is built from TRBV2 and TRBJ1-2, with a possible D match to TRBD1 (6 bases). Germline CDR1 is SNHLY and CDR2 is FYNNEI. V was cut by 4 bases and J by 4 bases, with 13 bases left in between. This CDR3 has 14 residues. Written as DNA, the CDR3 is TGTGCCAGCAGTGTGGGCAGGGGCAGCTATGGCTACACCTTC. Its protein product is CASSVGRGSYGYTF.

The chain links TRBV25-1 to TRBJ2-6, with 7 bases that match TRBD1. The CDR3 consists of 16 residues. The germline V gene encodes CDR1 MGHDK and CDR2 SYGVNS. The V and J ends lost 5 bases and 7 bases, in that order; junction bases with no gene match: 11. CDR3 nucleotide sequence: TGTGCCAGCAGTTGCAGGGGGTGGTTTTGTGCCAACGTCCTGACTTTC. Translation gives CASSCRGWFCANVLTF.

J is TRBJ2-7 and V is TRBV5-4; D is ambiguous. Between the trimmed V and J ends, which lost 0 bases and 4 bases, there was a span of 5 bases. CDR1 and CDR2 (germline): SGHNT, YYREEE (reference sequence). The CDR3 is 12 residues long. The CDR3 region has the DNA TGTGCCAGCAGCTTGGATCTTTACGAGCAGTACTTC. Residues: CASSLDLYEQYF.

V gene TRBV5-1 combines with J gene TRBJ2-5; maybe TRBD1 (6 bases). Trimming removed 0 bases from V and 5 bases from J, with 14 bases in between. There are 15 residues in the CDR3. Germline loops: CDR1 SGHRS, CDR2 YFSETQ. CDR3 DNA: TGCGCCAGCAGCTTGGGCCAGGGGAGAATGGAGACCCAGTACTTC. Its protein product is CASSLGQGRMETQYF.

Details on this clone: This CDR3 is also generated by other DNA sequences in the sample. This chain connects TRBV5-4 to TRBJ1-4; D possibly corresponds to TRBD1 (5 bases). CDR3 length: 13 residues. The V end lost 1 base, the J end lost 5 bases, and 6 bases lay between the germline ends. Germline CDR1 reads SGHNT; CDR2 reads YYREEE (reference sequence). The CDR3 protein is CASSLPGNEKLFF. CDR3 nucleotide sequence: TGTGCCAGCAGCTTGCCAGGGAATGAAAAACTGTTTTTT.

The J gene is TRBJ2-7, the V gene TRBV7-9; TRBD2 is a possible D gene (5 bases). This CDR3 spans 13 amino acids. From germline, CDR1 is SEHNR and CDR2 FQNEAQ (reference sequence). V lost 2 bases, J lost 9 bases, and 14 bases lay in between. CDR3 in DNA: TGTGCCAGCAGCTTAACTAGATCCGGGTGGCAGTACTTC. It codes for CASSLTRSGWQYF.

The chain couples TRBV6-6 to TRBJ1-5, with 7 bases that match TRBD1. The CDR3 extends over 16 amino acids. Germline CDR1 is MNHNY and CDR2 is SVGAGI (reference sequence). Germline trimming cut 6 bases from V and 3 bases from J; bases unmatched to any gene: 11. The CDR3 sequence is CASSLRQGNDNQPQHF. As DNA, the CDR3 is TGTGCCAGCAGCCTACGACAGGGAAATGACAATCAGCCCCAGCATTTT.